The 9 T cell receptor beta chains in this list originate from one sample, sequenced in a study of blood T cell repertoires in COVID-19. Using immunoSEQ multiplex PCR, the repertoire was profiled, and TCRdb retains in-frame clones only, with some absent. The sample holds a few hundred thousand clones, about 88% seen once. The specimen sequenced was peripheral blood. Receptors were obtained from a man between 60 and 70 years old who had recovered from COVID-19.

The rearrangement links TRBV19 to TRBJ2-6; 10 bases map to TRBD1. The CDR3 is 16 residues long. Germline V CDR1 and CDR2: LNHDA, SQIVND (reference sequence). J gave up 4 bases and V 6 bases, and 6 bases lay outside the gene matches. In DNA form, the CDR3 reads TGTGCCAGTAGGATGACAGGGGGCGACGGGGCCAACGTCCTGACTTTC. This encodes CASRMTGGDGANVLTF.

CDR3: CASTNGDTPVTEQFF. In nucleotides, the CDR3 is TGTGCCAGCACCAATGGGGACACCCCAGTTACTGAGCAGTTCTTC. The chain employs TRBV6-5 and TRBJ2-1; a weak D match, TRBD1 (6 bases). The ends were cut back, 7 bases at V and 9 bases at J, with 22 bases in the middle. The CDR3 runs to 15 residues. CDR1 is MNHEY and CDR2 is SVGAGI in the germline V gene.

This chain connects TRBV19 to TRBJ1-5, with TRBD1 matching over 11 bases. V gave up 3 bases and J gave up 6 bases; unmatched junction bases: 1. CDR3 length: 14 residues. CDR1 is LNHDA and CDR2 is SQIVND in the germline V gene (reference sequence). The CDR3 DNA reads TGTGCCAGTAGTATGGGGACAGGGGGTCAGCCCCAGCATTTT. It codes for CASSMGTGGQPQHF.

The rearrangement uses TRBV6-1 and TRBJ2-7, with TRBD1 matching over 7 bases. The CDR3 length is 14 residues. Germline V gene lookup returns CDR1 MNHNS and CDR2 SASEGT. Germline trimming cut 3 bases from V and 3 bases from J; bases unmatched to any gene: 5. The CDR3, as DNA: TGTGCCAGCAGTGACCATCCAGGGGGCTACGAGCAGTACTTC. It specifies CASSDHPGGYEQYF.

The J gene is TRBJ1-2, the V gene TRBV27; D is perhaps TRBD1 (5 bases). V was clipped by 1 base and J by 7 bases, with 16 bases between them. CDR1 MNHEY and CDR2 SMNVEV come from the germline V gene (reference sequence). The CDR3 consists of 15 residues. Written as DNA, the CDR3 is TGTGCCAGCAGTTTATTCCCCGGACATCCTGGTGGCTACACCTTC. Its translation: CASSLFPGHPGGYTF.

The chain employs TRBV6-2 or TRBV6-3 and TRBJ2-1; 10 bases map to TRBD2. CDR3 size: 15 residues. Germline CDR1 is MNHEY and CDR2 is SVGEGT. The ends lost 0 bases at V and 9 bases at J; junction bases unmatched: 5. CDR3 sequence reads: CASSYSKRGGPEQFF. The CDR3 DNA follows: TGTGCCAGCAGTTACTCTAAGCGGGGGGGCCCTGAGCAGTTCTTC.

The J gene is TRBJ2-5, the V gene TRBV9, with D perhaps matching TRBD2 (6 bases). V was pared by 3 bases and J by 1 base, with 16 bases between. The CDR3 has 16 amino acids. The germline V gene has CDR1 SGDLS and CDR2 YYNGEE. DNA for the CDR3: TGTGCCAGCAGCGCAGGGACTTCGGGCCTCCAAGAGACCCAGTACTTC. Its translation: CASSAGTSGLQETQYF.

The V and J genes are TRBV2 and TRBJ2-3, with a possible D match to TRBD1 (5 bases). The CDR3 consists of 14 residues. With 5 bases removed from V and 4 bases from J, the gap between germline ends came to 13 bases. Germline-derived CDR1 and CDR2 are SNHLY and FYNNEI. The CDR3 DNA follows: TGTGCCAGCAGTCACGGGCTAGGGGCAGATACGCAGTATTTT. Its translation: CASSHGLGADTQYF.

The CDR3 coding sequence is TGTGCCAGCAGTGAAAAGTTTTCCGGGGGGCTAAGCGGGGAGCTGTTTTTT. Translating it yields CASSEKFSGGLSGELFF. V gene TRBV6-1 combines with J gene TRBJ2-2; the D gene is possibly TRBD2 (7 bases). The germline V gene has CDR1 MNHNS and CDR2 SASEGT. CDR3 length: 17 amino acids. V was clipped by 2 bases and J by 7 bases, with 20 bases between them.